The rows below give T cell receptor beta chains drawn from one sample of a study of graft-versus-host responses after intestinal transplantation. What these receptors recognize is not known. This table comes from immunoSEQ multiplex PCR, and its TCRdb copy is limited to in-frame clones, with some not included. The data contain roughly 80,000 clones, about nine tenths of them singletons. Sequencing was performed on unstimulated CD8+ T cells sorted from spleen or lymph node cells, taken before transplant. The receptors were gathered from a human donor who was the organ donor for an intestinal transplant. Both conserved end residues are part of each CDR3. Each record gives: J gene, V gene, D gene, CDR3 protein. The D gene is left open where the match is weak.

j_gene: TRBJ1-2
v_gene: TRBV19
d_gene: NA
CDR3aa: CASSIRGASNYGYTF

j_gene: TRBJ2-1
v_gene: TRBV10-3
d_gene: NA
CDR3aa: CAIAPGYRGYNEQFF

j_gene: TRBJ2-3
v_gene: TRBV27
d_gene: NA
CDR3aa: CASSWDFARSDTQYF

j_gene: TRBJ1-2
v_gene: TRBV7-2
d_gene: NA
CDR3aa: CASTLGGWGYTF

j_gene: TRBJ2-7
v_gene: TRBV7-2
d_gene: TRBD1
CDR3aa: CASSLASGTGVYEQYF

j_gene: TRBJ1-5
v_gene: TRBV7-8
d_gene: NA
CDR3aa: CASRRTVDSNQPQHF

j_gene: TRBJ1-1
v_gene: TRBV27
d_gene: NA
CDR3aa: CASSLLSGTDTEAFF

j_gene: TRBJ2-3
v_gene: TRBV7-9
d_gene: TRBD1
CDR3aa: CASSPRSIGQEKVTDTQYF

j_gene: TRBJ1-2
v_gene: TRBV2
d_gene: NA
CDR3aa: CASRKNRGIYGYTF

j_gene: TRBJ2-7
v_gene: TRBV13
d_gene: NA
CDR3aa: CASSLGTAYEQYF

j_gene: TRBJ1-4
v_gene: TRBV7-9
d_gene: NA
CDR3aa: CASSLKSQSEEKLFF

j_gene: TRBJ2-7
v_gene: TRBV6-5
d_gene: NA
CDR3aa: CASSYRDTYEQYF

j_gene: TRBJ2-1
v_gene: TRBV7-9
d_gene: NA
CDR3aa: CASSPHPIPSSSYNEQFF

j_gene: TRBJ1-2
v_gene: TRBV30
d_gene: NA
CDR3aa: CAWQIRSGVSYGYTF

j_gene: TRBJ1-1
v_gene: TRBV4-1
d_gene: NA
CDR3aa: CASSQESGVLAMNTEAFF

j_gene: TRBJ2-3
v_gene: TRBV11-1
d_gene: NA
CDR3aa: CASRRDRGGAGTDTQYF

j_gene: TRBJ2-7
v_gene: TRBV7-8
d_gene: NA
CDR3aa: CASSFDYEQYF

j_gene: TRBJ1-3
v_gene: TRBV13
d_gene: NA
CDR3aa: CASSLGRGAYSGNTIYF